Below are 5 T cell receptor beta chains sequenced from a single sample in a study of OX40 agonist ivuxolimab in advanced cancers. Data came from immunoSEQ multiplex PCR; TCRdb stores just in-frame clones and leaves some out. The sample holds about 44,000 clones, less than 95% seen once. The sample here was CD4+ or CD8+ T cells sorted from blood, taken in a trial of the OX40 agonist ivuxolimab. These receptors originate from an adult with an advanced solid tumor such as melanoma, head and neck, liver or kidney cancer.

The chain recombines TRBV5-4 with TRBJ2-7; 7 bases are shared with TRBD2. The length of the CDR3 is 15 residues. From germline, CDR1 is SGHNT and CDR2 YYREEE (reference sequence). Losses at the gene ends were 1 base for V and 1 base for J; bases not matched to a gene: 5. DNA of the CDR3: TGTGCCAGCAGCTTGTGGGCGGGAGCTTCCTACGAGCAGTACTTC. This encodes CASSLWAGASYEQYF.

V usage is TRBV19 and J usage is TRBJ2-1, with D maybe TRBD2 (6 bases). Germline assignment: CDR1 LNHDA and CDR2 SQIVND (reference sequence). V lost 3 bases and J 5 bases, leaving 8 bases between the germline ends. The CDR3 consists of 13 residues. CDR3: CASSMGLHNEQFF. The CDR3 DNA reads as TGTGCCAGTAGTATGGGACTGCACAATGAGCAGTTCTTC.

The V call is TRBV9, the J call TRBJ1-2, with 7 bases lining up with TRBD1. Germline CDR1 SGDLS, CDR2 YYNGEE. This CDR3 is 14 amino acids long. Trimming cost V 0 bases and J 8 bases; bases outside gene matches: 7. DNA for the CDR3: TGTGCCAGCAGCGTAGTTTCGACAGGGAAGGGCTACACCTTC. Protein sequence: CASSVVSTGKGYTF.

V and J are TRBV28 and TRBJ1-3; D is perhaps TRBD1 (6 bases). The CDR3 totals 16 residues. Trimming took off 2 bases at V and 1 base at J, with 12 bases between the two ends. Germline V gene lookup returns CDR1 MDHEN and CDR2 SYDVKM. The DNA of the CDR3 is TGTGCCAGCAGTTTACTCAGGGGTCTTTCTGGAAACACCATATATTTT. Its protein is CASSLLRGLSGNTIYF.

This clone has just one count. The rearrangement uses TRBV6-5 and TRBJ2-2; possibly TRBD2 for D (6 bases). The CDR3 loop spans 15 amino acids. The germline gives CDR1 MNHEY, CDR2 SVGAGI. The V gene lost 0 bases and the J gene lost 7 bases, with 12 bases spanning the gap. CDR3 in DNA: TGTGCCAGCAGTTACTCGGAGGGAATTGTCGGGGAGCTGTTTTTT. Translating gives CASSYSEGIVGELFF.